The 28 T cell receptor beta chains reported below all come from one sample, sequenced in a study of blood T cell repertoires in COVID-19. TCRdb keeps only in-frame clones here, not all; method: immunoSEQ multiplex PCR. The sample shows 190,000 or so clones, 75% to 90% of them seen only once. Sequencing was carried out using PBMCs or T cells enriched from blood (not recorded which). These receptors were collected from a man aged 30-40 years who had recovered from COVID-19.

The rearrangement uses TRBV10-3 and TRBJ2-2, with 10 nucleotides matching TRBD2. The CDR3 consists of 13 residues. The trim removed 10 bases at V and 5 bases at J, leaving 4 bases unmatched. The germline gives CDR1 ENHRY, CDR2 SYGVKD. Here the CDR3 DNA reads TGTGCCACCCTAGCGGGAGTTACCGGGGAGCTGTTTTTT. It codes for CATLAGVTGELFF.

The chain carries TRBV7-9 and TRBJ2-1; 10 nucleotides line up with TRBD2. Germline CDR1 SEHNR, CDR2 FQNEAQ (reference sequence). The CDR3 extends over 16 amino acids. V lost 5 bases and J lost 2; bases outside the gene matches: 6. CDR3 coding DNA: TGTGCCAGCAGCCGGTATAGCGGGGGGACCTACAATGAGCAGTTCTTC. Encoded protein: CASSRYSGGTYNEQFF.

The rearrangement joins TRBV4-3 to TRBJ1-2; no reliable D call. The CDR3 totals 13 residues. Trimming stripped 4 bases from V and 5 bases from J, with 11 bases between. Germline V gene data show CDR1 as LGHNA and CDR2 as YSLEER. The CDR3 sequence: CASSPMGGYGYTF. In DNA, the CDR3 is TGCGCCAGCAGCCCCATGGGAGGTTATGGCTACACCTTC.

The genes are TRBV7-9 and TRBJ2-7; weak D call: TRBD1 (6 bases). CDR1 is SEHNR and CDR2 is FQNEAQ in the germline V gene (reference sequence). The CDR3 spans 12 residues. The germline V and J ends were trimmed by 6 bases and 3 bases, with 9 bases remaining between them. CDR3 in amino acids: CASSQGHYEQYF. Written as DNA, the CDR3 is TGTGCCAGCAGTCAGGGACACTACGAGCAGTACTTC. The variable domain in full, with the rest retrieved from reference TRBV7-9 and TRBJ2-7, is DTGVSQNPRHKITKRGQNVTFRCDPISEHNRLYWYRQTLGQGPEFLTYFQNEAQLEKSRLLSDRFSAERPKGSFSTLEIQRTEQGDSAMYLCASSQGHYEQYFGPGTRLTVT.

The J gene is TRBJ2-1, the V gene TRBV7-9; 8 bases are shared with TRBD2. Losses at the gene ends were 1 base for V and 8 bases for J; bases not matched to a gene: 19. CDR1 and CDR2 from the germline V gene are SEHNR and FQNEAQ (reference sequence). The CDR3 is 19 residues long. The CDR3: CASSLGSGPIGLASHEQFF. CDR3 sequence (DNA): TGTGCCAGCAGCTTAGGTTCGGGACCGATCGGACTAGCAAGCCATGAGCAGTTCTTC.

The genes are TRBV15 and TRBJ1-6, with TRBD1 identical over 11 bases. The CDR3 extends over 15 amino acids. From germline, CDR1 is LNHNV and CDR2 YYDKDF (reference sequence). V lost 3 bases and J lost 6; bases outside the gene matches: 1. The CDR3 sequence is CATSRDRGPNSPLHF. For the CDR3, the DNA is TGTGCCACCAGCAGGGACAGGGGGCCTAATTCACCCCTCCACTTT.

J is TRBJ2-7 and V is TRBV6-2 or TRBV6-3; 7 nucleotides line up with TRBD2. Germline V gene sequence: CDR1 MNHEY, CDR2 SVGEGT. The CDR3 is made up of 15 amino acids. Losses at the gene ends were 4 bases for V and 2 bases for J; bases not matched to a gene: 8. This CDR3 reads CASSSPRSGTYEQYF. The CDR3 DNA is TGTGCCAGCAGTTCCCCGAGGAGCGGGACCTACGAGCAGTACTTC.

Here the CDR3 reads CASSIQTAPEPQHF. As DNA, the CDR3 is TGTGCCAGCAGCATTCAGACAGCGCCGGAGCCCCAGCATTTT. The V call is TRBV7-9, the J call TRBJ1-5, with a tentative D call TRBD1 (5 bases). Trimming pared 5 bases from V and 8 bases from J, leaving 16 bases between. The CDR3 extends over 14 amino acids. Germline loops: CDR1 SEHNR, CDR2 FQNEAQ (reference sequence). Full variable domain (remainder filled in from reference TRBV7-9 and TRBJ1-5): DTGVSQNPRHKITKRGQNVTFRCDPISEHNRLYWYRQTLGQGPEFLTYFQNEAQLEKSRLLSDRFSAERPKGSFSTLEIQRTEQGDSAMYLCASSIQTAPEPQHFGDGTRLSIL.

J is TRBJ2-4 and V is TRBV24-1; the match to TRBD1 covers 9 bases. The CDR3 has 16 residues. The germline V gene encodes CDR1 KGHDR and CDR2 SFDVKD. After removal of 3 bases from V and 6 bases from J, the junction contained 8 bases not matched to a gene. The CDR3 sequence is CATSDALVGQGNIQYF. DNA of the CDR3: TGTGCCACCAGTGATGCCCTGGTGGGACAGGGAAACATTCAGTACTTC.

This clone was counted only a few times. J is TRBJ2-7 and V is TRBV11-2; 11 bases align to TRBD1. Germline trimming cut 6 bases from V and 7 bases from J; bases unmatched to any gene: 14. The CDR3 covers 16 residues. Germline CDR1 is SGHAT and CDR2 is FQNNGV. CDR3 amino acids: CASSHHRDRGIWEQYF. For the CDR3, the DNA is TGTGCCAGCAGTCACCACCGGGACAGGGGGATTTGGGAGCAGTACTTC.

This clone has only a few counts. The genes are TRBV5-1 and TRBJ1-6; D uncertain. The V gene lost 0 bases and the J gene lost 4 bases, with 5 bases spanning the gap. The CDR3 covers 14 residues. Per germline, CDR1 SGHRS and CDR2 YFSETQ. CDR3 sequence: CASSLEQYNSPLHF. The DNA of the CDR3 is TGCGCCAGCAGCTTGGAACAGTATAATTCACCCCTCCACTTT.

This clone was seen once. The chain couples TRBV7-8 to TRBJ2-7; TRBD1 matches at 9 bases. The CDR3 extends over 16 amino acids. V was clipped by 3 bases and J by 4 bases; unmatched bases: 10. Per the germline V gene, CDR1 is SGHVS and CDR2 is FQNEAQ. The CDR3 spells CASSFSGQGKTYEQYF. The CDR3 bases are TGTGCCAGCAGCTTCTCGGGACAGGGAAAAACATACGAGCAGTACTTC.

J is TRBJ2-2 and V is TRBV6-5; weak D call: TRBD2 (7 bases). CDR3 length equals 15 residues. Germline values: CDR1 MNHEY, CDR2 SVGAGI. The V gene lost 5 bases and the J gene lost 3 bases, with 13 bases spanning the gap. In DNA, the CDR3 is TGTGCCAGCAGTAGGGGGAGGGACCACACCGGGGAGCTGTTTTTT. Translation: CASSRGRDHTGELFF.

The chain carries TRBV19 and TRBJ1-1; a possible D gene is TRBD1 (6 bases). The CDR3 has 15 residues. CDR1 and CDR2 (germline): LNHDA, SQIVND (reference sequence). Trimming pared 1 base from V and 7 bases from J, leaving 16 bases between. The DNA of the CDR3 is TGTGCCAGTAGTATAGGATGGACTGACAGGCTTGAAGCTTTCTTT. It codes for CASSIGWTDRLEAFF. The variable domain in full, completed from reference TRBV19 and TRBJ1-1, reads DGGITQSPKYLFRKEGQNVTLSCEQNLNHDAMYWYRQDPGQGLRLIYYSQIVNDFQKGDIAEGYSVSREKKESFPLTVTSAQKNPTAFYLCASSIGWTDRLEAFFGQGTRLTVV.

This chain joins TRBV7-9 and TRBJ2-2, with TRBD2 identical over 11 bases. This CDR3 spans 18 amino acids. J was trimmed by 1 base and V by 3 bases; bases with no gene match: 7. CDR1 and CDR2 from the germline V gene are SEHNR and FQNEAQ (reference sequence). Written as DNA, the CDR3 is TGTGCCAGCAGCTTCCGCCCTAGCGGGGGGAAGAACACCGGGGAGCTGTTTTTT. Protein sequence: CASSFRPSGGKNTGELFF. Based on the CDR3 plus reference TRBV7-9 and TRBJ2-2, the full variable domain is DTGVSQNPRHKITKRGQNVTFRCDPISEHNRLYWYRQTLGQGPEFLTYFQNEAQLEKSRLLSDRFSAERPKGSFSTLEIQRTEQGDSAMYLCASSFRPSGGKNTGELFFGEGSRLTVL.

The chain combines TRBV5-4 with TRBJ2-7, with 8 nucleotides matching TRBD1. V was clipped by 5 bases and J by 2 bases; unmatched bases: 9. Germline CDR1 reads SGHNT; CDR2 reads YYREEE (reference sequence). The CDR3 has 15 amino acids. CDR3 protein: CASRTFGQGTYEQYF. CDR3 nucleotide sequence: TGTGCCAGCAGGACATTTGGACAGGGAACCTACGAGCAGTACTTC.

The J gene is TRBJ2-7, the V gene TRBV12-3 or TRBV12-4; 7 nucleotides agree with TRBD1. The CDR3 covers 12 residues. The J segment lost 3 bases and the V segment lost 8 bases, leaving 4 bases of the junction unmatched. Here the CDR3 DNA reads TGTGCCAGCCTCGGGACAGACTACGAGCAGTACTTC. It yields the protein CASLGTDYEQYF.

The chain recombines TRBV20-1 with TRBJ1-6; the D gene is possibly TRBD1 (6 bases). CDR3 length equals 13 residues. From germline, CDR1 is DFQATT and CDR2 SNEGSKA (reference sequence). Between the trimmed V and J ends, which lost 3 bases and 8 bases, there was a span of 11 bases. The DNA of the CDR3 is TGCAGTGCTAGTCCATCAGGGGATTCACCCCTCCACTTT. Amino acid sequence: CSASPSGDSPLHF.

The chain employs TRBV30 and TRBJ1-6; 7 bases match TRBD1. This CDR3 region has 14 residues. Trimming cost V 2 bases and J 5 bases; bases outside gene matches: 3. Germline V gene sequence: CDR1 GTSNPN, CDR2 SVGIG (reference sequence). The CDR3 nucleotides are TGTGCCTGGAGTAGACAGGGAGATAATTCACCCCTCCACTTT. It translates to CAWSRQGDNSPLHF.

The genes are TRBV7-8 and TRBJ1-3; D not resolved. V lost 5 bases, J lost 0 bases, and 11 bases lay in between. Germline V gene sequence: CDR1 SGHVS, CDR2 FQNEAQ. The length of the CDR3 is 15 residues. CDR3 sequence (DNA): TGTGCCAGCAGCGCCGGGGAGGGCTCTGGAAACACCATATATTTT. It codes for CASSAGEGSGNTIYF.

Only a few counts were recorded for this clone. The CDR3 loop reads CASSLQGFQPQHF. The CDR3 nucleotides read TGTGCCAGCAGCTTACAGGGCTTCCAGCCCCAGCATTTT. The chain uses TRBV5-5 and TRBJ1-5; tentative D call: TRBD1 (6 bases). Germline V gene data show CDR1 as SGHKS and CDR2 as YYEKEE (reference sequence). The CDR3 spans 13 residues. Trimming cost V 2 bases and J 7 bases, with 10 bases left between them.

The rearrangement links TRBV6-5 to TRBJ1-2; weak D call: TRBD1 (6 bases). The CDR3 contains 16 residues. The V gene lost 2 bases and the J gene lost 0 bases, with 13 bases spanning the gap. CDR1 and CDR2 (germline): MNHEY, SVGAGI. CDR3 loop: CASSYAPGTTNYGYTF. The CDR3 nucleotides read TGTGCCAGCAGTTACGCCCCCGGGACAACTAACTATGGCTACACCTTC.

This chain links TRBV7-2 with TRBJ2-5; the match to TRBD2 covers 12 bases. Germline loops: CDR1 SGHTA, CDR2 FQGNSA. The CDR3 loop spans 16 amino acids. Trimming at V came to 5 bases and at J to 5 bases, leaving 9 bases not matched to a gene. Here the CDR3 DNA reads TGTGCCAGCAGCACACCTAGCGGGGGGGCCTATGAGACCCAGTACTTC. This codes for CASSTPSGGAYETQYF.

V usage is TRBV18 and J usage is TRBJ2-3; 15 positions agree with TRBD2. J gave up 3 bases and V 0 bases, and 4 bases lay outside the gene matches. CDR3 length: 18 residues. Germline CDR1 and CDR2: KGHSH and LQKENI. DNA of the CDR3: TGTGCCAGCTCACCACCGGGACTAGCGGGGGGCCTAACAGATACGCAGTATTTT. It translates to CASSPPGLAGGLTDTQYF.

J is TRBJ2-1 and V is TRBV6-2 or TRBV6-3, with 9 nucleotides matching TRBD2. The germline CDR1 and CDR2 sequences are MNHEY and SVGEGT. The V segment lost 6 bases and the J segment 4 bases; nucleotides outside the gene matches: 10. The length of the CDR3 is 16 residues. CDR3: CASSDKRGAMYNEQFF. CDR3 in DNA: TGTGCCAGCAGCGATAAGCGGGGGGCCATGTACAATGAGCAGTTCTTC.

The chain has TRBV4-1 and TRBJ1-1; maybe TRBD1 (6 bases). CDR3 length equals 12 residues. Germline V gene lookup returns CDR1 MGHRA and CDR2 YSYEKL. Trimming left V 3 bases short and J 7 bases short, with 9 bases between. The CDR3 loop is CASSQGAVEAFF. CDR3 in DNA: TGCGCCAGCAGCCAGGGGGCGGTTGAAGCTTTCTTT.

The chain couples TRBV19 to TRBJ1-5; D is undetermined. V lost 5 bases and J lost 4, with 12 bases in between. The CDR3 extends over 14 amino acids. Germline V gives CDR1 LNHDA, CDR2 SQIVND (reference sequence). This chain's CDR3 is CASSDETYNQPQHF. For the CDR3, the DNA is TGTGCCAGTAGTGACGAGACATATAATCAGCCCCAGCATTTT.

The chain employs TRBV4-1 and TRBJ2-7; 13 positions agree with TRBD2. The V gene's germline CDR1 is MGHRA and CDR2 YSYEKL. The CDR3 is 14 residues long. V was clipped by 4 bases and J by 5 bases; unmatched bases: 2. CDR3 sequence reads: CASSPGLAGHEQYF. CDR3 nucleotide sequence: TGCGCCAGCAGCCCGGGACTAGCGGGGCACGAGCAGTACTTC.